One T cell receptor beta chain is described in this entry. The antigen is unknown. ViraFEST assay sequencing came after antigen-specific CD4+ T cells were expanded with viral peptide pools. A 10-day culture period preceded the isolation of CD4+ T cells. Vaccine administered to participants consisted of two doses of either BNT162b2 or mRNA-1273. V gave up 5 bases and J gave up 3 bases; unmatched junction bases: 13. CDR1 and CDR2 (germline): SGHTA, FQGNSA. The CDR3 extends over 16 amino acids. This sample is part of a study of vaccination effects on CD4 cells after COVID-19. Measured with immunoSEQ multiplex PCR; TCRdb has only the in-frame clones, and not every one. The profile shows tens of thousands of clones, around 70% of them singletons.

The starting material was CD4+ T cells from PBMCs cultured with HCoV-OC43 spike peptides, obtained after COVID-19 vaccination. As for subset: HCoV-OC43 spike overlapping peptide pool stimulation. This TCR derives from a human donor who received a COVID-19 vaccine. The chain couples TRBV7-2 to TRBJ2-7; TRBD2 aligns across 7 bases. CDR3 nucleotides: TGTGCCAGCAGCCCACCCGTATGGGGGGGAGGCTACGAGCAGTACTTC. Protein product: CASSPPVWGGGYEQYF.